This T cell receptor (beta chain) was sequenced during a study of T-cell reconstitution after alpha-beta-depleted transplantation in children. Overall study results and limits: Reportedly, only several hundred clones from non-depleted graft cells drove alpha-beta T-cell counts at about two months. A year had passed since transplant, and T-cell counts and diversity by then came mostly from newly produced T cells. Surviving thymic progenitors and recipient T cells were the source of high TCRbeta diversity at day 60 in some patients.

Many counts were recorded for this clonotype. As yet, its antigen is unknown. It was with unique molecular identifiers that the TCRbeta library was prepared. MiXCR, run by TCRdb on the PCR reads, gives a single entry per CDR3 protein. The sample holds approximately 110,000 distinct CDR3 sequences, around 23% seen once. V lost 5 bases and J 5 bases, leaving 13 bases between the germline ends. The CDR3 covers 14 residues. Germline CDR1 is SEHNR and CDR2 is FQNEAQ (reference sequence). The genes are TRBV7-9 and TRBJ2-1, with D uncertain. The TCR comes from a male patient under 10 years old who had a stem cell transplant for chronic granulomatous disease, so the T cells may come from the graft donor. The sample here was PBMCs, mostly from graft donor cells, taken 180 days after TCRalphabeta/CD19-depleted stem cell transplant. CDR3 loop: CASSPPGSNNEQFF. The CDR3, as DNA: TGTGCCAGCAGCCCCCCCGGGTCTAACAATGAGCAGTTCTTC.